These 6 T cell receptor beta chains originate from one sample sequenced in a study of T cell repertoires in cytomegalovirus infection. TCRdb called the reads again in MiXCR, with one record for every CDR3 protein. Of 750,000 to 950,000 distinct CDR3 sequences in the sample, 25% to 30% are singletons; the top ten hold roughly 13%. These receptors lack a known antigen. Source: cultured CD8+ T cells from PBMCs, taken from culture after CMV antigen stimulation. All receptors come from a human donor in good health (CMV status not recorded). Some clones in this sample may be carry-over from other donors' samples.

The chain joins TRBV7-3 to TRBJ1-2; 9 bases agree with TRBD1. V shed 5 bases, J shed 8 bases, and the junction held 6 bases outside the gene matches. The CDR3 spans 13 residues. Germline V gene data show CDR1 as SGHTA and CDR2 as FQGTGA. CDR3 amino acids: CASSPMDRGGYTF. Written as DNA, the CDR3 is TGTGCCAGCAGCCCAATGGACAGGGGCGGCTACACCTTC.

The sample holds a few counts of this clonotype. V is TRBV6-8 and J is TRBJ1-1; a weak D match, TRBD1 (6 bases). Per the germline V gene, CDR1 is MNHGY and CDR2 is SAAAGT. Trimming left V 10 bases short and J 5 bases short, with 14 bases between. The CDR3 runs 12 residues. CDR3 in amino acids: CATLWGATEAFF. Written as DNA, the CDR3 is TGTGCCACCCTTTGGGGGGCGACTGAAGCTTTCTTT.

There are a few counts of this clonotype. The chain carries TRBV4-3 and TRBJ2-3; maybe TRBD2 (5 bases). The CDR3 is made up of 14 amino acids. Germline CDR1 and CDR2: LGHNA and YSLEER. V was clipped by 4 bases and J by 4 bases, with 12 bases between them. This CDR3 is CASSPLEEADTQYF. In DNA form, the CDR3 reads TGCGCCAGCAGCCCACTGGAGGAGGCAGATACGCAGTATTTT.

The CDR3 DNA reads as TGTGCCAGCAGTTATCAGACGGGGATCTCCTACGAGCAGTACGTC. Its translation is CASSYQTGISYEQYV. The chain uses TRBV6-2 or TRBV6-3 and TRBJ2-7; possible D gene TRBD2, 5 bases. The V end was cut by 3 bases, the J end by 0 bases, with 12 bases between. CDR3 length: 15 residues. CDR1 and CDR2 from the germline V gene are MNHEY and SVGEGT.

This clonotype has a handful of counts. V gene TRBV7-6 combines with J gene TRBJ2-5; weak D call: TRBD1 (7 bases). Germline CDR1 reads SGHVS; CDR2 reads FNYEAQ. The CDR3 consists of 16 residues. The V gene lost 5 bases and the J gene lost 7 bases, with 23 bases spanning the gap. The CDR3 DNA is TGTGCCAGCAGCCAGAGGACAGGTTCGGCGGAGGGGACCCAGTACTTC. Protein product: CASSQRTGSAEGTQYF.

In DNA, the CDR3 is TGTGCCAGCAGCGGGAGGGAAGGCTACACCTTC. Its translation: CASSGREGYTF. The rearrangement uses TRBV9 and TRBJ1-2; D uncertain. The CDR3 consists of 11 residues. The germline V gene has CDR1 SGDLS and CDR2 YYNGEE. Trimming stripped 3 bases from V and 8 bases from J, with 8 bases between.